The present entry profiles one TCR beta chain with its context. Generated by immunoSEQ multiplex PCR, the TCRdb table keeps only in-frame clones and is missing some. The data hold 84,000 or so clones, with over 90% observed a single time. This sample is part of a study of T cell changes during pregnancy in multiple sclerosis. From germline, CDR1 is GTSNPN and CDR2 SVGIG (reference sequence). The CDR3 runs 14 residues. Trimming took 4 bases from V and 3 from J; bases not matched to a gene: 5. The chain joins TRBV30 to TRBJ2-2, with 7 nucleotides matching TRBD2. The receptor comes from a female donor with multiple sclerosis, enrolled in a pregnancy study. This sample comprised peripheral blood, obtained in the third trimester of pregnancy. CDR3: CAWTGTTDTGELFF. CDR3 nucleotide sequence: TGTGCCTGGACCGGGACTACAGACACCGGGGAGCTGTTTTTT.